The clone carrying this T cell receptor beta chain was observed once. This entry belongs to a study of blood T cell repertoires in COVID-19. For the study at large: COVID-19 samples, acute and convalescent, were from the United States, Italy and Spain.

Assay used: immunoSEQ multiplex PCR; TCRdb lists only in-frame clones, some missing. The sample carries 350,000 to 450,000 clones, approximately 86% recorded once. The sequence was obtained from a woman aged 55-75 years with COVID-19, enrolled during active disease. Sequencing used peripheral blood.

Here the CDR3 reads CASSPGQGSSYNEQFF. The CDR3 DNA sequence: TGCGCCAGCAGCCCCGGACAGGGCAGCTCCTACAATGAGCAGTTCTTC. The chain carries TRBV5-1 and TRBJ2-1, with 8 positions matching TRBD1. V shed 4 bases and J 0 bases; nucleotides not matched to a gene: 6. The CDR3 totals 16 residues. Germline V gives CDR1 SGHRS, CDR2 YFSETQ.